These 21 T cell receptor beta chains were all obtained from the same sample, sequenced in a study of tumor-infiltrating lymphocytes in localized non-small cell lung cancer (dated by TCRdb to the early 2020s). The library came from the immunoSEQ multiplex PCR assay. In TCRdb, the immuneACCESS table is reduced to in-frame sequences with V and J assigned. These tables do not hold every clone; where another copy was compared, an unresolved V gene accounts for under half, and the others remain unexplained. Recorded for this sample are about 9,700 clones; around 73% of them occurred a single time. The ten biggest clones cover around a tenth of the sample. The sample comprised lung tumor tissue. The receptors were gathered from a human donor with non-small cell lung cancer.

This clone has only a few counts. This chain connects TRBV7-2 to TRBJ2-7; TRBD1 might be the D (6 bases). The CDR3 runs 15 residues. Germline lookup yields CDR1 SGHTA and CDR2 FQGNSA. Trimming cost V 5 bases and J 0 bases, with 14 bases left between them. CDR3 DNA sequence: TGTGCCAGCAGCCCGAGGGAGACAGGCTCCTACGAGCAGTACTTC. Translation gives CASSPRETGSYEQYF.

This clone was counted a few times. This chain uses TRBV2 with TRBJ2-5; D is uncertain. Germline V gene data show CDR1 as SNHLY and CDR2 as FYNNEI. The V end was cut by 6 bases, the J end by 2 bases, with 7 bases between. CDR3 size: 12 residues. The CDR3 DNA reads TGTGCCAGCAGGGCAGGACAAGAGACCCAGTACTTC. As protein: CASRAGQETQYF.

The rearrangement links TRBV29-1 to TRBJ2-1; D perhaps matches TRBD1 (5 bases). Germline CDR1 and CDR2: SQVTM and ANQGSEA. The CDR3 is made up of 12 amino acids. V was shortened by 8 bases and J by 5 bases, with 13 bases between the two germline ends. The CDR3 nucleotides read TGCAGCTCCCGACAGATACACAATGAGCAGTTCTTC. It is translated as CSSRQIHNEQFF.

This clone was recorded only once. The V gene is TRBV27, the J gene TRBJ2-1; D may be TRBD1 (8 bases). The CDR3 spans 15 residues. CDR1 is MNHEY, CDR2 SMNVEV, per germline (reference sequence). V was cut by 3 bases and J by 5 bases, with 14 bases left in between. The DNA of the CDR3 is TGTGCCAGCAGTTTCCGACAGGGGACTAACAATGAGCAGTTCTTC. This sequence encodes CASSFRQGTNNEQFF.

The chain is built from TRBV5-1 and TRBJ2-5; 9 bases match TRBD2. After removal of 4 bases from V and 0 bases from J, the junction contained 7 bases not matched to a gene. Germline values: CDR1 SGHRS, CDR2 YFSETQ. This CDR3 contains 16 residues. The CDR3 reads CASSGLAPRYQETQYF. Written as DNA, the CDR3 is TGCGCCAGCAGCGGACTAGCGCCTAGGTACCAAGAGACCCAGTACTTC.

Regarding this clone: Within the sample, other DNA sequences also encode this same CDR3. The chain has TRBV25-1 and TRBJ1-6, with no clear D. Germline loops: CDR1 MGHDK, CDR2 SYGVNS. The CDR3 runs to 16 residues. V was cut by 6 bases and J by 4 bases, with 16 bases left in between. The CDR3, as DNA: TGTGCCAGCAGCGAACTAGGTGGCGGATATAATTCACCCCTCCACTTT. It translates to CASSELGGGYNSPLHF.

V and J are TRBV9 and TRBJ2-2, with 10 bases identical to TRBD2. Looked up from germline, CDR1 is SGDLS and CDR2 is YYNGEE. This CDR3 has 16 residues. Trimming removed 0 bases from V and 4 bases from J; junction bases left unmatched: 3. The DNA for the CDR3 is TGTGCCAGCAGCGTAGAAAGCGGGAGGGCCACCGGGGAGCTGTTTTTT. Translation gives CASSVESGRATGELFF.

The chain carries TRBV10-3 and TRBJ1-4; D is possibly TRBD1 (6 bases). This CDR3 is built from 13 residues. Trimming removed 5 bases at V and 4 bases at J, with 8 bases between. The germline CDR1 and CDR2 sequences are ENHRY and SYGVKD. The CDR3 region has the DNA TGTGCCATCAGTACGGACAGTAATGAAAAACTGTTTTTT. It is translated as CAISTDSNEKLFF.

This clone was observed a few times. The V call is TRBV11-2, the J call TRBJ1-2; D not certain. The V gene lost 11 bases and the J gene lost 6 bases, with 7 bases spanning the gap. The CDR3 contains 9 residues. CDR1 and CDR2 (germline): SGHAT, FQNNGV. The CDR3 nucleotides read TGTGCCCACAATCATGGCTACACCTTC. This encodes CAHNHGYTF.

This clone was observed a few times. The chain links TRBV4-3 to TRBJ2-7; D gene ambiguous. V was clipped by 6 bases and J by 2 bases, with 11 bases between them. Germline V CDR1 and CDR2: LGHNA, YSLEER. The CDR3 totals 13 residues. This CDR3 is CASSPTQAYEQYF. CDR3 nucleotide sequence: TGCGCCAGCAGTCCGACTCAGGCCTACGAGCAGTACTTC.

V and J are TRBV7-2 and TRBJ2-5, with TRBD1 identical over 7 bases. The J call may be wrong; the DNA end is better matched by TRBJ2-7. Germline CDR1 SGHTA, CDR2 FQGNSA. The CDR3 runs 14 residues. DNA of the CDR3: TGTGCCAGCTCCGGACAGGATAGGGGCTACGAGCAGTACTTC. It translates to CASSGQDRGYEQYF.

The chain couples TRBV7-8 to TRBJ2-7; D remains unclear. Trimming shortened V by 5 bases and J by 3 bases, and 8 bases separated the two germline ends. The CDR3 consists of 12 residues. Germline lookup yields CDR1 SGHVS and CDR2 FQNEAQ. The CDR3, as DNA: TGTGCCAGCAGCATTGGCCGCTACGAGCAGTACTTC. As protein: CASSIGRYEQYF.

This chain joins TRBV6-6 and TRBJ2-3; D remains ambiguous. Germline values: CDR1 MNHNY, CDR2 SVGAGI (reference sequence). The V end was cut by 10 bases, the J end by 1 base, with 15 bases between. The CDR3 is 14 residues long. CDR3 bases: TGTGCCACCCTTTTGCGGCAGCGCACAGATACGCAGTATTTT. As protein: CATLLRQRTDTQYF.

V and J are TRBV30 and TRBJ1-5; tentative D call: TRBD1 (5 bases). With 0 bases removed from V and 5 bases from J, the gap between germline ends came to 8 bases. The CDR3 contains 13 residues. CDR1 and CDR2 from the germline V gene are GTSNPN and SVGIG (reference sequence). CDR3 coding DNA: TGTGCCTGGAGTGTTGGGGGAGATCAGCCCCAGCATTTT. Encoded protein: CAWSVGGDQPQHF.

The chain joins TRBV30 to TRBJ2-3; 9 bases line up with TRBD1. Germline V gives CDR1 GTSNPN, CDR2 SVGIG (reference sequence). V lost 2 bases and J lost 4; bases outside the gene matches: 7. This CDR3 has 15 residues. CDR3 nucleotides: TGTGCCTGGAGTACCGGGACAGGGCCTCCAGATACGCAGTATTTT. It codes for CAWSTGTGPPDTQYF.

The gene calls are TRBV5-8 and TRBJ1-2; 9 bases match TRBD1. This CDR3 contains 13 residues. Losses at the gene ends were 4 bases for V and 6 bases for J; bases not matched to a gene: 4. Germline values: CDR1 SGHTS, CDR2 YDEGEE. CDR3 protein: CASSQDRGNGYTF. The CDR3 coding sequence is TGTGCCAGCAGCCAGGACAGGGGCAATGGCTACACCTTC.

The V call is TRBV28, the J call TRBJ2-7; tentatively, D is TRBD2 (6 bases). The CDR3 consists of 15 residues. Germline V lookup: CDR1 MDHEN, CDR2 SYDVKM. V lost 1 base, J lost 2 bases, and 12 bases lay in between. CDR3 protein: CASSLYGGGTYEQYF. CDR3 DNA: TGTGCCAGCAGTTTATACGGCGGAGGGACCTACGAGCAGTACTTC.

V is TRBV6-5 and J is TRBJ2-1; 9 nucleotides agree with TRBD1. V lost 5 bases to trimming and J lost 0 bases; unmatched junction nucleotides: 2. CDR3 size: 15 residues. Germline CDR1 is MNHEY and CDR2 is SVGAGI. The CDR3 bases are TGTGCCAGCAGTGGACAGGGGTACTCCTACAATGAGCAGTTCTTC. Translated, it gives CASSGQGYSYNEQFF.

This chain connects TRBV5-8 to TRBJ2-6; D ambiguous. This CDR3 is built from 13 residues. Trimming took 3 bases from V and 4 from J, leaving 5 bases between them. In germline, CDR1 is SGHTS, CDR2 YDEGEE. CDR3 amino acids: CASSWLGANVLTF. CDR3 coding DNA: TGTGCCAGCAGCTGGCTGGGGGCCAACGTCCTGACTTTC.

The rearrangement links TRBV10-2 to TRBJ2-4; TRBD2 is a possible D gene (5 bases). Germline V gives CDR1 WSHSY, CDR2 SAAADI. The CDR3 has 14 residues. With 6 bases removed from V and 3 bases from J, the gap between germline ends came to 12 bases. CDR3 DNA: TGCGCCAGCAGCGGAGGTGAGGGCAAAAACATTCAGTACTTC. As protein: CASSGGEGKNIQYF.

The CDR3 nucleotides are TGTGCCAGCAGTCTTGATGGTCTTCCAAACAATGAGCAGTTCTTC. Amino acid sequence: CASSLDGLPNNEQFF. This chain connects TRBV27 to TRBJ2-1; D remains unclear. The germline gives CDR1 MNHEY, CDR2 SMNVEV (reference sequence). The CDR3 totals 15 residues. The V gene lost 5 bases and the J gene lost 5 bases, with 16 bases spanning the gap.